This T cell receptor beta chain is from a study of Ad26.COV2.S vaccination and SARS-CoV-2 variants. For the study at large: Donor joined the COV1001 Ad26.COV2.S trial arm. Once, or twice with 56 days between doses, Ad26.COV2.S was given intramuscularly.

Germline values: CDR1 MNHEY, CDR2 SMNVEV (reference sequence). The CDR3 sequence is 17 residues long. V lost 3 bases and J lost 0, with 17 bases in between. The data were produced by immunoSEQ multiplex PCR, yet TCRdb's version contains in-frame clones alone and is incomplete. The sample carries some 350,000 clones, 85% to 90% recorded once. Treatment noted: some 20 received Ad26.COV2.S at low or high dose, single or two shots; several received placebo; per-sample allocation not given. Vaccine and placebo recipients were sampled on day 63 after the first injection. The donor's status was that of an adult aged 18-55 years in Boston.

The receptor comes from a person between 18 and 60 years old who received the Ad26.COV2.S COVID-19 vaccine or a placebo. V gene TRBV27 combines with J gene TRBJ1-2, with no clear D. Sequencing used peripheral blood, obtained in a trial of Ad26.COV2.S vaccine versus placebo. CDR3 sequence (DNA): TGTGCCAGCAGTTTGAGCTCAGTCGGTTCCCCTAACTATGGCTACACCTTC. Its translation: CASSLSSVGSPNYGYTF.